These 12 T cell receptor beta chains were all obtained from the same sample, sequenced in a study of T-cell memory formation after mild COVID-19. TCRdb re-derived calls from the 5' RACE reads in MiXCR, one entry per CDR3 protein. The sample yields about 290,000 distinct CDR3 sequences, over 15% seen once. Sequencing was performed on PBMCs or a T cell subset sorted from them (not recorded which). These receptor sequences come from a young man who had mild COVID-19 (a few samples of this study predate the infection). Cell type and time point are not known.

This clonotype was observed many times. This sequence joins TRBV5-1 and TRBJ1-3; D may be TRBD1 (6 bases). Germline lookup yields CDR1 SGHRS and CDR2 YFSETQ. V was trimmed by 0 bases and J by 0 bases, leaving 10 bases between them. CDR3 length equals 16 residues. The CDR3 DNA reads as TGCGCCAGCAGCTTGGTTACAGGGACCTCTGGAAACACCATATATTTT. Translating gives CASSLVTGTSGNTIYF.

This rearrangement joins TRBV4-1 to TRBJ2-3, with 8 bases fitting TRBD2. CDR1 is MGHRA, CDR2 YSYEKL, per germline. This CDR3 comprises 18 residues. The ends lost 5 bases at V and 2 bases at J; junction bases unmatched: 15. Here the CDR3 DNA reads TGCGCCAGCAGCGGCCCCCGGGCGGGGGGACTTCACACAGATACGCAGTATTTT. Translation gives CASSGPRAGGLHTDTQYF.

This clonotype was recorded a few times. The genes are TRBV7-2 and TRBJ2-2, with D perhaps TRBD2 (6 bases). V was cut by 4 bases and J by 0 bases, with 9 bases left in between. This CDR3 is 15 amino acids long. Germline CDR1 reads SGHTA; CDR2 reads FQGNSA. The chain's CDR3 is CASSSRGSNTGELFF. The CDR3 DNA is TGTGCCAGCAGCTCGCGGGGATCGAACACCGGGGAGCTGTTTTTT. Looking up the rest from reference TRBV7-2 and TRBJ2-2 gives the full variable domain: GAGVSQSPSNKVTEKGKDVELRCDPISGHTALYWYRQSLGQGLEFLIYFQGNSAPDKSGLPSDRFSAERTGGSVSTLTIQRTQQEDSAVYLCASSSRGSNTGELFFGEGSRLTVL.

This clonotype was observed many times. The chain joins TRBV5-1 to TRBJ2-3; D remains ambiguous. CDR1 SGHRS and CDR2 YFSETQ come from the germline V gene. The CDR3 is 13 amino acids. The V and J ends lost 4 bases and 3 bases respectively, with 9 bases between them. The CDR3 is CASSPSRTDTQYF. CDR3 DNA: TGCGCCAGCAGCCCAAGTCGGACAGATACGCAGTATTTT.

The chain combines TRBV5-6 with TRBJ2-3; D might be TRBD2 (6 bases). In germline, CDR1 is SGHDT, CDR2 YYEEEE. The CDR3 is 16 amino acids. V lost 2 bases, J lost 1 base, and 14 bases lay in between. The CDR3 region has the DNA TGTGCCAGCAGCTTACGCTTCCAGCGGGGCACAGATACGCAGTATTTT. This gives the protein CASSLRFQRGTDTQYF.

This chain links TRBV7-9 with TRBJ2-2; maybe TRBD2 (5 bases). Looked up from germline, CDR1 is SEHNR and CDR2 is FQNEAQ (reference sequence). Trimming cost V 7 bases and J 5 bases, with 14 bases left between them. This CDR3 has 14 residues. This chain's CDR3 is CASKTRYRTGELFF. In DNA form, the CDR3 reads TGTGCCAGCAAAACTAGATATCGTACCGGGGAGCTGTTTTTT.

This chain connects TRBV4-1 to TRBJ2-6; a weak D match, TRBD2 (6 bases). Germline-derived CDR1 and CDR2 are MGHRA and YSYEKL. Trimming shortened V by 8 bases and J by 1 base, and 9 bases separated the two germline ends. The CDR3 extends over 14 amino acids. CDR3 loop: CASGGASGANVLTF. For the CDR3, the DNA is TGCGCCAGCGGAGGGGCTTCTGGGGCCAACGTCCTGACTTTC.

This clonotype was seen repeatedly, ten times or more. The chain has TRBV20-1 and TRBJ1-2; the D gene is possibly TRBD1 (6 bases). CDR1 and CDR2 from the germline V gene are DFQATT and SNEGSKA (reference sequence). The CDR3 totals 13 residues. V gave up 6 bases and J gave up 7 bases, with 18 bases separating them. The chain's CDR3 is CSAPRGARGGYTF. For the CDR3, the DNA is TGCAGTGCGCCCCGGGGGGCTCGGGGTGGCTACACCTTC.

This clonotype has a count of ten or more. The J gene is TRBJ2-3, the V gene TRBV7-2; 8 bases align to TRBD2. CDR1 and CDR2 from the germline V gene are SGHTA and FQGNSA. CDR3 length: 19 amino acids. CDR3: CAIQPRWGRAGLAIDTQYF. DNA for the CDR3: TGTGCGATTCAGCCAAGGTGGGGCCGAGCTGGACTAGCTATAGATACGCAGTATTTT.

CDR3 sequence reads: CASSLAGTSRADTQYF. CDR3 DNA: TGTGCCAGCAGCTTAGCGGGGACTAGCAGGGCAGATACGCAGTATTTT. The J gene is TRBJ2-3, the V gene TRBV7-2; TRBD2 matches at 9 bases. CDR1 and CDR2 from the germline V gene are SGHTA and FQGNSA. V shed 0 bases, J shed 4 bases, and the junction held 5 bases outside the gene matches. This CDR3 comprises 16 residues.

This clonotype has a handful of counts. As DNA, the CDR3 is TGTGCCAGCAGTTACGATACAGACAGGGGGCGAACTGAAGCTTTCTTT. It translates to CASSYDTDRGRTEAFF. The rearrangement uses TRBV6-2 or TRBV6-3 and TRBJ1-1; 10 bases align to TRBD1. The CDR3 is made up of 16 amino acids. V gave up 2 bases and J gave up 5 bases; unmatched junction bases: 8. In germline, CDR1 is MNHEY, CDR2 SVGEGT.

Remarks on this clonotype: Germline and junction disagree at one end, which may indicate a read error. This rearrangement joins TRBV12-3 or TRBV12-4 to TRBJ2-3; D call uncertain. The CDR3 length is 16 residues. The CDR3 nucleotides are TGTGCCAGCAATTTAGGTCCGGTCCCCCACACAGATACGCAGTATTTT. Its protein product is CASNLGPVPHTDTQYF.